This TCR beta chain is drawn from a study of blood T cell repertoires in COVID-19. Study-wide context: T cells, B-cell-depleted T cells, or PBMCs supplied cDNA or gDNA.

Original analysis: Nucleated cell number was recorded as an estimate derived from reference gene primer amplification. The assay was immunoSEQ multiplex PCR, and TCRdb's table has in-frame clones only and misses some. The DNA was the basis for D and trimming; V, J and clone size are from that table. The sample comprises some 150,000 clones, around 84% of which are singletons, and approximately 7.1% rests with the top ten. CDR1 is DFQATT and CDR2 is SNEGSKA in the germline V gene (reference sequence). This CDR3 has 11 amino acids. V was pared by 1 base and J by 3 bases, with 4 bases between. The sequencing input was peripheral blood. This receptor was identified in a woman between 45 and 60 years old in a cohort sampled during active or convalescent COVID-19. This chain uses TRBV20-1 with TRBJ2-7; unclear D gene. The CDR3 here is CSARALYEQYF. In DNA form, the CDR3 reads TGCAGTGCTAGAGCCCTCTACGAGCAGTACTTC.